The present entry profiles one T cell receptor beta chain with its context. The data are from a study of CD8 T cells in Susac syndrome. Roughly 0.45 to 1 ug RNA was reverse transcribed with random hexamers. TCRdb independently ran MiXCR on the immunoSEQ multiplex PCR reads; one entry per CDR3 protein. The data hold about 200,000 distinct CDR3 sequences, with 91% observed a single time. The junction had 10 bases not matched to a gene; V was cut back by 1 base and J by 5 bases. The CDR3 runs 18 residues. The germline CDR1 and CDR2 sequences are SGHAT and FQNNGV. The receptor's source is a human donor with Susac syndrome. This chain connects TRBV11-2 to TRBJ2-3, with 12 bases lining up with TRBD2. The specimen was CD4+ T cells from PBMCs. The CDR3 sequence: CASSLGILAGGDGDTQYF. The CDR3, as DNA: TGTGCCAGCAGCTTAGGGATACTAGCGGGAGGTGATGGAGATACGCAGTATTTT.